The rows below give T cell receptor beta chains drawn from one sample of a study of CD4 T cells in relation to SARS-CoV-2 and coronaviruses. Data came from immunoSEQ multiplex PCR; TCRdb stores just in-frame clones and leaves some out. The data contain approximately 64,000 clones, approximately 94% of them singletons. What was sequenced was naive CD4+ T cells from PBMCs. These receptors came from a human donor in good health. CDR3s include the opening cysteine and the closing phenylalanine or tryptophan. A D gene is named only where the DNA matches it firmly. Expanded clones are given a class, and other clones once, few, many or no size at all.

j_gene: TRBJ1-6; d_gene: TRBD1; v_gene: TRBV27; abundance: NA; CDR3nt: TGTGCCAGCAGTCCAAGCACAGGGGCGCTTCCCAATTCACCCCTCCACTTT; CDR3aa: CASSPSTGALPNSPLHF
j_gene: TRBJ1-4; d_gene: NA; v_gene: TRBV5-1; abundance: NA; CDR3nt: TGCGCCAGCAGCCTGAACGTTGCGGCCAATGAAAAACTGTTTTTT; CDR3aa: CASSLNVAANEKLFF
j_gene: TRBJ2-7; d_gene: NA; v_gene: TRBV3-1/TRBV3-2; abundance: NA; CDR3nt: TGTGCCAGCAGCCAAGATTTCTACGAGCAGTACTTC; CDR3aa: CASSQDFYEQYF
j_gene: TRBJ2-7; d_gene: NA; v_gene: TRBV28; abundance: NA; CDR3nt: TGTGCCAGCAGTCAGACCTCGACGTTTCTGCAGTACTTC; CDR3aa: CASSQTSTFLQYF
j_gene: TRBJ2-2; d_gene: NA; v_gene: TRBV11-3; abundance: NA; CDR3nt: TGTGCCAGCAGCTTAGAAGGGTACAGGGTGACCGGGGAGCTGTTTTTT; CDR3aa: CASSLEGYRVTGELFF
j_gene: TRBJ2-1; d_gene: TRBD2; v_gene: TRBV28; abundance: NA; CDR3nt: TGTGCCAGCGTCCTGCGGGAGATTTCCAATGAGCAGTTCTTC; CDR3aa: CASVLREISNEQFF
j_gene: TRBJ2-1; d_gene: NA; v_gene: TRBV4-2; abundance: NA; CDR3nt: TGTGCCAGCAGCCAAGATCCAGCGAAGTCCTACAATGAGCAGTTCTTC; CDR3aa: CASSQDPAKSYNEQFF
j_gene: TRBJ2-2; d_gene: TRBD2; v_gene: TRBV5-4; abundance: NA; CDR3nt: TGTGCCAGCAGACCGGGACTAGCGGGAGCCAACCTGAACACCGGGGAGCTGTTTTTT; CDR3aa: CASRPGLAGANLNTGELFF
j_gene: TRBJ2-5; d_gene: TRBD2; v_gene: TRBV7-3; abundance: NA; CDR3nt: TGTGCCAGCAGCTTAGCCCCAGCGGGACAAGAGACCCAGTACTTC; CDR3aa: CASSLAPAGQETQYF
j_gene: TRBJ2-1; d_gene: NA; v_gene: TRBV3-1/TRBV3-2; abundance: NA; CDR3nt: TGTGCCAGCAGCCAAGTCAGTCGGGCCTACAATGAGCAGTTCTTC; CDR3aa: CASSQVSRAYNEQFF
j_gene: TRBJ2-1; d_gene: NA; v_gene: TRBV11-2; abundance: NA; CDR3nt: TGTGCCAGCAGCTTAGGGGGGGTCGGGAGTGCGAATGAGCAGTTCTTC; CDR3aa: CASSLGGVGSANEQFF
j_gene: TRBJ2-5; d_gene: NA; v_gene: TRBV9; abundance: NA; CDR3nt: TGTGCCAGCAGCGCTGTCCAAGAGACCCAGTACTTC; CDR3aa: CASSAVQETQYF
j_gene: TRBJ2-1; d_gene: TRBD2; v_gene: TRBV19; abundance: NA; CDR3nt: TGTGCCAGTAGTGAAACTAGCGGGATTAGAAATGAGCAGTTCTTC; CDR3aa: CASSETSGIRNEQFF
j_gene: TRBJ2-1; d_gene: TRBD2; v_gene: TRBV9; abundance: NA; CDR3nt: TGTGCCAGCAGCGCGGGACTAGCGGGGGGCAATGAGCAGTTCTTC; CDR3aa: CASSAGLAGGNEQFF
j_gene: TRBJ2-6; d_gene: NA; v_gene: TRBV6-4; abundance: NA; CDR3nt: TGTGCCAGCAGTGATATCCCCTCTGGGGCCAACGTCCTGACTTTC; CDR3aa: CASSDIPSGANVLTF
j_gene: TRBJ1-2; d_gene: NA; v_gene: TRBV10-1; abundance: NA; CDR3nt: TGCGCCAGCATTCATGGGTTACCGGACTATGGCTACACCTTC; CDR3aa: CASIHGLPDYGYTF
j_gene: TRBJ1-4; d_gene: NA; v_gene: TRBV2; abundance: few; CDR3nt: TGTGCCAGCAGTGAAGCGCGGACGATAAATGAAAAACTGTTTTTT; CDR3aa: CASSEARTINEKLFF
j_gene: TRBJ1-3; d_gene: TRBD1; v_gene: TRBV6-5; abundance: NA; CDR3nt: TGTGCCAGCAGGGGAACGGGACAGGGAAACACCATATATTTT; CDR3aa: CASRGTGQGNTIYF
j_gene: TRBJ1-2; d_gene: NA; v_gene: TRBV2; abundance: NA; CDR3nt: TGTGCCAGCAGTGAAGCGGGCAGGGCTCATGGCTACACCTTC; CDR3aa: CASSEAGRAHGYTF
j_gene: TRBJ1-6; d_gene: NA; v_gene: TRBV28; abundance: NA; CDR3nt: TGTGCCAGCAGTTTTCAAAAGAGCTCCTATAATTCACCCCTCCACTTT; CDR3aa: CASSFQKSSYNSPLHF
j_gene: TRBJ1-5; d_gene: NA; v_gene: TRBV2; abundance: NA; CDR3nt: TGTGCCAGCAGTCCCGGGACTGTCCCAGGTCAGCCCCAGCATTTT; CDR3aa: CASSPGTVPGQPQHF
j_gene: TRBJ1-5; d_gene: NA; v_gene: TRBV3-1/TRBV3-2; abundance: NA; CDR3nt: TGTGCCAGCAGCCAAGGGGGAACCGGGACCACAAACAATCAGCCCCAGCATTTT; CDR3aa: CASSQGGTGTTNNQPQHF
j_gene: TRBJ2-7; d_gene: NA; v_gene: TRBV6-1; abundance: NA; CDR3nt: TGTGCCAGCAGTGAATTGGCTTCCCGACAAGGCTACGAGCAGTACTTC; CDR3aa: CASSELASRQGYEQYF
j_gene: TRBJ2-1; d_gene: NA; v_gene: TRBV3-1/TRBV3-2; abundance: once; CDR3nt: TGTGCCAGCAGCCAAGCTCACCCTACCCCGGGGACCTACAATGAGCAGTTCTTC; CDR3aa: CASSQAHPTPGTYNEQFF
j_gene: TRBJ2-7; d_gene: TRBD1; v_gene: TRBV18; abundance: NA; CDR3nt: TGTGCCAGCTCACCAACGATTGGGACAGGGGTTAACGAGCAGTACTTC; CDR3aa: CASSPTIGTGVNEQYF
j_gene: TRBJ1-3; d_gene: NA; v_gene: TRBV5-1; abundance: NA; CDR3nt: TGCGCCAGCAGGCCTGGTACCCTTGGAAACACCATATATTTT; CDR3aa: CASRPGTLGNTIYF
j_gene: TRBJ1-5; d_gene: NA; v_gene: TRBV19; abundance: NA; CDR3nt: TGTGCCAGTAGAAGAATAGAGGGGGTAGCCCCGTCGGCCCAGCATTTT; CDR3aa: CASRRIEGVAPSAQHF
j_gene: TRBJ1-5; d_gene: NA; v_gene: TRBV16; abundance: NA; CDR3nt: TGTGCCAGCAGCCTCCCGCCAGGGCAGCCCCAGCATTTT; CDR3aa: CASSLPPGQPQHF
j_gene: TRBJ1-1; d_gene: TRBD1; v_gene: TRBV5-1; abundance: NA; CDR3nt: TGCGCCAGCAGCCTCGTACCGACAGGGGGAAACACTGAAGCTTTCTTT; CDR3aa: CASSLVPTGGNTEAFF
j_gene: TRBJ2-3; d_gene: NA; v_gene: TRBV7-3; abundance: NA; CDR3nt: TGTGCCAGCAGCTTGCCCGGCCGGGGTCAGTATTTT; CDR3aa: CASSLPGRGQYF
j_gene: TRBJ2-7; d_gene: TRBD1; v_gene: TRBV5-1; abundance: once; CDR3nt: TGCGCCAGCAGCCCCGGGACAGGGAGGGCCTACGAGCAGTACTTC; CDR3aa: CASSPGTGRAYEQYF
j_gene: TRBJ2-2; d_gene: TRBD2; v_gene: TRBV7-3; abundance: NA; CDR3nt: TGTGCCAGCAGCATCGCGACTAGCGGGACCGGGGAGCTGTTTTTT; CDR3aa: CASSIATSGTGELFF
j_gene: TRBJ1-1; d_gene: NA; v_gene: TRBV7-9; abundance: NA; CDR3nt: TGTGCCAGCAGCTTAGGCCCGGGGTACACTGAAGCTTTCTTT; CDR3aa: CASSLGPGYTEAFF
j_gene: TRBJ2-7; d_gene: TRBD2; v_gene: TRBV7-3; abundance: NA; CDR3nt: TGTGCCAGCAGCTTATCGGGGGGGACCTCCTACGAGCAGTACTTC; CDR3aa: CASSLSGGTSYEQYF
j_gene: TRBJ1-1; d_gene: NA; v_gene: TRBV10-1; abundance: NA; CDR3nt: TGCGCCAGCAGCCGCTTGGCTTACACTGAAGCTTTCTTT; CDR3aa: CASSRLAYTEAFF
j_gene: TRBJ2-3; d_gene: NA; v_gene: TRBV19; abundance: NA; CDR3nt: TGTGCCAGTAGTATAGGAGGGTGGGCGAGCGGGCATCCCCCAGATACGCAGTATTTT; CDR3aa: CASSIGGWASGHPPDTQYF
j_gene: TRBJ2-7; d_gene: NA; v_gene: TRBV28; abundance: NA; CDR3nt: TGTGCCACCCAAGGCGTCCAAGTGATGGACTTC; CDR3aa: CATQGVQVMDF